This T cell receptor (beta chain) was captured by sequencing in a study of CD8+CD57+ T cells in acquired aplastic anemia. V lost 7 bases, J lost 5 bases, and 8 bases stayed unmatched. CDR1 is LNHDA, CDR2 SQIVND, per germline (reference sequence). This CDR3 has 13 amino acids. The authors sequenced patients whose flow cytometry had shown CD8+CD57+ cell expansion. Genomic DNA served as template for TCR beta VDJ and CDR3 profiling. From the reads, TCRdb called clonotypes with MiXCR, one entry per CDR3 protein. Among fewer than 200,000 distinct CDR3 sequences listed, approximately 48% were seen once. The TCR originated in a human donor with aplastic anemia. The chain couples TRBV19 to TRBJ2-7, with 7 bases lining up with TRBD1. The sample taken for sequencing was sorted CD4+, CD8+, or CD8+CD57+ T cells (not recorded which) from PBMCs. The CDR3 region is CASKSRGSDEQYF. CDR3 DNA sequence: TGTGCCAGTAAGTCCAGGGGGAGTGACGAGCAGTACTTC.